A selection of T cell receptor beta chains follows, all from one sample in a study of technical replicates of blood from several donors. Data came from immunoSEQ multiplex PCR; TCRdb stores just in-frame clones and leaves some out. This sample yields approximately 49,000 clones, of which roughly 92% are seen a single time; about 3.9% belongs to the top ten. Specimen: PBMCs. The origin of the receptors is a human donor in good health. Some clones in this sample may be carry-over from other donors' samples. Each CDR3 is given with its conserved first and last residue. D genes are given only for firm matches. Only some rows state a clone size, as once, few, many or a class for expanded clones.

j_call: TRBJ2-7; v_call: TRBV6-5; clone_size: NA; d_call: TRBD2; cdr3_aa: CASIPTSRGAYEQYF; cdr3_nt: TGTGCCAGCATTCCGACCTCGCGGGGGGCCTACGAGCAGTACTTC
j_call: TRBJ1-1; v_call: TRBV4-2; clone_size: NA; d_call: NA; cdr3_aa: CASSQASGGRTNTEAFF; cdr3_nt: TGTGCCAGCAGCCAAGCTTCGGGGGGCAGGACGAACACTGAAGCTTTCTTT
j_call: TRBJ1-1; v_call: TRBV5-1; clone_size: NA; d_call: NA; cdr3_aa: CASSLFAGEAFF; cdr3_nt: TGCGCCAGCAGCTTGTTTGCGGGTGAAGCTTTCTTT
j_call: TRBJ1-1; v_call: TRBV6-1; clone_size: NA; d_call: NA; cdr3_aa: CASRPGQGLAEAFF; cdr3_nt: TGTGCCAGCAGGCCCGGGCAGGGTTTGGCCGAAGCTTTCTTT
j_call: TRBJ1-4; v_call: TRBV19; clone_size: NA; d_call: TRBD1; cdr3_aa: CASSTGQGGATNEKLFF; cdr3_nt: TGTGCCAGTAGTACGGGACAGGGCGGTGCAACTAATGAAAAACTGTTTTTT
j_call: TRBJ2-5; v_call: TRBV10-3; clone_size: NA; d_call: NA; cdr3_aa: CAISLKLQETQYF; cdr3_nt: TGTGCCATCAGCTTGAAGCTCCAAGAGACCCAGTACTTC
j_call: TRBJ2-7; v_call: TRBV19; clone_size: NA; d_call: NA; cdr3_aa: CASSTRPGGMYEQYF; cdr3_nt: TGTGCCAGTAGTACTCGCCCAGGGGGGATGTACGAGCAGTACTTC
j_call: TRBJ2-5; v_call: TRBV14; clone_size: NA; d_call: TRBD2; cdr3_aa: CASSQGLAGGQETQYF; cdr3_nt: TGTGCCAGCAGCCAAGGTTTAGCGGGGGGTCAAGAGACCCAGTACTTC
j_call: TRBJ2-5; v_call: TRBV6-1; clone_size: NA; d_call: TRBD1; cdr3_aa: CASSKDRAQETQYF; cdr3_nt: TGTGCCAGCAGTAAAGACAGGGCCCAAGAGACCCAGTACTTC
j_call: TRBJ2-7; v_call: TRBV6-5; clone_size: NA; d_call: TRBD1; cdr3_aa: CASSGTGGNEQYF; cdr3_nt: TGTGCCAGCAGCGGGACAGGGGGTAACGAGCAGTACTTC
j_call: TRBJ2-2; v_call: TRBV9; clone_size: once; d_call: NA; cdr3_aa: CASSVRGFEAGELFF; cdr3_nt: TGTGCCAGCAGCGTACGGGGATTTGAAGCCGGGGAGCTGTTTTTT
j_call: TRBJ1-4; v_call: TRBV4-2; clone_size: NA; d_call: NA; cdr3_aa: CASSQDPGPPTNEKLFF; cdr3_nt: TGTGCCAGCAGCCAAGATCCAGGGCCTCCAACTAATGAAAAACTGTTTTTT
j_call: TRBJ2-5; v_call: TRBV7-2; clone_size: NA; d_call: NA; cdr3_aa: CASSLVRGSQETQYF; cdr3_nt: TGTGCCAGCAGCTTAGTACGTGGCAGCCAAGAGACCCAGTACTTC
j_call: TRBJ1-1; v_call: TRBV30; clone_size: once; d_call: TRBD1; cdr3_aa: CAWTGQGNTEAFF; cdr3_nt: TGTGCCTGGACGGGACAGGGGAACACTGAAGCTTTCTTT
j_call: TRBJ1-1; v_call: TRBV7-3; clone_size: NA; d_call: NA; cdr3_aa: CASSFTGGEAFF; cdr3_nt: TGTGCCAGCAGCTTCACGGGGGGCGAAGCTTTCTTT
j_call: TRBJ2-7; v_call: TRBV7-2; clone_size: few; d_call: TRBD2; cdr3_aa: CASSLARWTSGTTYEQYF; cdr3_nt: TGTGCCAGCAGCTTAGCGAGGTGGACTAGCGGGACAACCTACGAGCAGTACTTC
j_call: TRBJ1-2; v_call: TRBV6-6; clone_size: NA; d_call: NA; cdr3_aa: CASGAQRGYTF; cdr3_nt: TGTGCCAGCGGGGCTCAACGGGGCTACACCTTC
j_call: TRBJ1-4; v_call: TRBV7-9; clone_size: NA; d_call: TRBD1; cdr3_aa: CASSLAQGVANEKLFF; cdr3_nt: TGTGCCAGCAGCTTAGCACAGGGGGTGGCTAATGAAAAACTGTTTTTT
j_call: TRBJ2-7; v_call: TRBV2; clone_size: NA; d_call: NA; cdr3_aa: CASSVRLANTYEQYF; cdr3_nt: TGTGCCAGCAGTGTTCGGCTAGCGAATACCTACGAGCAGTACTTC
j_call: TRBJ1-2; v_call: TRBV6-5; clone_size: NA; d_call: NA; cdr3_aa: CASSYSKTANYGYTF; cdr3_nt: TGTGCCAGCAGTTACTCTAAAACAGCTAACTATGGCTACACCTTC
j_call: TRBJ1-5; v_call: TRBV9; clone_size: NA; d_call: NA; cdr3_aa: CASSVAPRHNSRGQPQHF; cdr3_nt: TGTGCCAGCAGCGTAGCTCCCAGGCACAACAGTAGGGGTCAGCCCCAGCATTTT
j_call: TRBJ2-3; v_call: TRBV2; clone_size: NA; d_call: NA; cdr3_aa: CASSSLGADTQYF; cdr3_nt: TGTGCCAGCAGTTCTTTGGGAGCAGATACGCAGTATTTT
j_call: TRBJ2-2; v_call: TRBV7-3; clone_size: NA; d_call: NA; cdr3_aa: CASSWDNANTGELFF; cdr3_nt: TGTGCCAGCTCTTGGGACAACGCGAACACCGGGGAGCTGTTTTTT
j_call: TRBJ2-3; v_call: TRBV6-6; clone_size: once; d_call: NA; cdr3_aa: CASNRGIDTQYF; cdr3_nt: TGTGCCAGCAATCGGGGAATAGATACGCAGTATTTT
j_call: TRBJ2-7; v_call: TRBV5-8; clone_size: NA; d_call: NA; cdr3_aa: CASSLGTAAGEQYF; cdr3_nt: TGTGCCAGCAGCTTGGGGACAGCTGCGGGCGAGCAGTACTTC
j_call: TRBJ2-3; v_call: TRBV7-2; clone_size: NA; d_call: NA; cdr3_aa: CASGRKWGAYTDTQYF; cdr3_nt: TGTGCCAGTGGACGGAAGTGGGGCGCTTATACAGATACGCAGTATTTT
j_call: TRBJ2-3; v_call: TRBV10-1; clone_size: NA; d_call: TRBD2; cdr3_aa: CASSEQERVASGIIRTDTQYF; cdr3_nt: TGCGCCAGCAGTGAGCAAGAAAGAGTAGCTAGCGGGATAATTAGGACAGATACGCAGTATTTT
j_call: TRBJ2-3; v_call: TRBV5-1; clone_size: once; d_call: NA; cdr3_aa: CASTVGGYSTDTQYF; cdr3_nt: TGCGCCAGCACCGTAGGCGGATATAGCACAGATACGCAGTATTTT
j_call: TRBJ1-2; v_call: TRBV28; clone_size: NA; d_call: NA; cdr3_aa: CASARGGYGYTF; cdr3_nt: TGTGCCAGCGCGCGCGGGGGCTATGGCTACACCTTC
j_call: TRBJ2-7; v_call: TRBV6-5; clone_size: NA; d_call: TRBD2; cdr3_aa: CASSYSMGGSYEQYF; cdr3_nt: TGTGCCAGCAGTTACTCTATGGGAGGGTCCTACGAGCAGTACTTC
j_call: TRBJ1-4; v_call: TRBV7-2; clone_size: NA; d_call: NA; cdr3_aa: CASSLAPFEKLFF; cdr3_nt: TGTGCCAGCAGCTTAGCTCCTTTTGAAAAACTGTTTTTT
j_call: TRBJ1-1; v_call: TRBV27; clone_size: NA; d_call: NA; cdr3_aa: CASSFFGQGGYTEAFF; cdr3_nt: NA
j_call: TRBJ1-2; v_call: TRBV7-9; clone_size: NA; d_call: TRBD1; cdr3_aa: CASSLVAGGNYGYTF; cdr3_nt: TGTGCCAGCAGCTTAGTGGCAGGGGGCAACTATGGCTACACCTTC